This T cell receptor beta chain derives from a study of blood T cell repertoires in COVID-19. Seattle patients were enrolled during active infection and followed longitudinally. CDR1 KGHSH and CDR2 LQKENI come from the germline V gene. The CDR3 covers 12 residues. V lost 2 bases, J lost 10 bases, and 9 bases lay in between. TCRdb keeps only in-frame clones here, not all; method: immunoSEQ multiplex PCR. The top ten clones hold about 40% of a sample with roughly 68,000 clones, around 90% of them seen once. The clonotype originates from an older woman with COVID-19, enrolled during active disease. The specimen was peripheral blood. The chain combines TRBV18 with TRBJ2-1, with a possible D match to TRBD2 (5 bases). This CDR3 is CASSPLEREQFF. DNA for the CDR3: TGTGCCAGCTCACCATTGGAGCGGGAGCAGTTCTTC.